This T cell receptor (beta chain) was identified during a study of T cell repertoires in cytomegalovirus infection. Each CDR3 protein gets one entry after TCRdb re-called the reads with MiXCR. Of about 140,000 distinct CDR3 sequences in the sample, roughly 6% were seen once. Trimming removed 4 bases from V and 0 bases from J, with 26 bases in between. From germline, CDR1 is SGHTS and CDR2 YDEGEE. The CDR3 consists of 20 residues. This clonotype came up many times. The sample was PBMCs. The clonotype comes from a human donor in good health (CMV status not recorded). Some clones in this sample may be carry-over from other donors' samples. This rearrangement joins TRBV5-8 to TRBJ1-5; TRBD1 is a possible D gene (6 bases). CDR3 sequence (DNA): TGTGCCAGCAGCCGATTATTACAGGGTAGCTTAACGAATAGCAATCAGCCCCAGCATTTT. Encoded protein: CASSRLLQGSLTNSNQPQHF.